The 15 T cell receptor beta chains below were found in one sample sequenced in a study of molecular identifiers for immune sequencing clone quantification. Each CDR3 protein gets one entry after TCRdb re-called the PCR reads with MiXCR. This sample has nearly 650,000 distinct CDR3 sequences; roughly 27% occur once, and the top ten carry about 0.73%. Sequencing was carried out using naive CD8+ T cells from blood, with Jurkat cell RNA spiked in. Specified subset: FACS-sorted CD8+CD4-CCR7+CD45RA+ naive T cells. These receptors came from a human donor in good health. Some libraries in this study had Jurkat cell RNA spiked in.

This rearrangement joins TRBV6-5 to TRBJ2-3; D remains unclear. The J call could be wrong; TRBJ1-5 is a better fit for the DNA end. Germline V gene sequence: CDR1 MNHEY, CDR2 SVGAGI. This CDR3 is built from 15 residues. The CDR3 is CASSYRTSGTDTQHF. DNA for the CDR3: TGTGCCAGCAGTTACCGGACTAGCGGTACAGATACGCAGCATTTT.

CDR3 amino acids: CASSEGTGALNEQFF. Here the CDR3 DNA reads TGTGCCAGCAGCGAGGGGACAGGGGCTCTCAATGAGCAGTTCTTC. V is TRBV5-6 and J is TRBJ2-1, with 10 bases identical to TRBD1. CDR3 length: 15 residues. The V and J ends lost 4 bases and 6 bases, in that order; junction bases with no gene match: 7. Germline V gene sequence: CDR1 SGHDT, CDR2 YYEEEE.

This clonotype appeared a few times. This chain joins TRBV2 and TRBJ2-7; D possibly corresponds to TRBD1 (6 bases). With 3 bases removed from V and 3 bases from J, the gap between germline ends came to 9 bases. The CDR3 consists of 13 residues. Germline CDR1 and CDR2: SNHLY and FYNNEI. CDR3 nucleotide sequence: TGTGCCAGCAGTGACCCGGACAGCTACGAGCAGTACTTC. Encoded protein: CASSDPDSYEQYF.

V and J are TRBV7-9 and TRBJ2-7; D unclear. Germline-derived CDR1 and CDR2 are SEHNR and FQNEAQ (reference sequence). The CDR3 length is 15 residues. Trimming removed 1 base from V and 2 bases from J, with 12 bases in between. CDR3 coding DNA: TGTGCCAGCAGCTTAGTCCCAGCAAGCGCCTACGAGCAGTACTTC. Protein: CASSLVPASAYEQYF.

Only a few counts were recorded for this clonotype. The V call is TRBV30, the J call TRBJ2-1; 9 bases align to TRBD2. The germline V gene encodes CDR1 GTSNPN and CDR2 SVGIG (reference sequence). V was pared by 4 bases and J by 4 bases, with 5 bases of the junction left unmatched. The CDR3 is 14 amino acids. CDR3: CAWNPTSGYNEQFF. For the CDR3, the DNA is TGTGCCTGGAACCCGACTAGCGGATACAATGAGCAGTTCTTC.

A word on this clonotype: This sequence may be a read error, since a much larger clone differs from it by one base. The chain couples TRBV6-2 or TRBV6-3 to TRBJ2-7, with 7 nucleotides matching TRBD1. Germline CDR1 is MNHEY and CDR2 is SVGEGT. This CDR3 region has 16 residues. J lost 4 bases, V lost 11 bases, and 20 bases had no gene match. CDR3 sequence reads: CARNTIFGTVGYEQYF. CDR3 nucleotides: TGTGCCCGCAATACCATCTTTGGGACAGTTGGGTACGAGCAGTACTTC.

This clonotype was recorded a few times. This rearrangement joins TRBV5-5 to TRBJ2-7; TRBD2 aligns across 7 bases. Germline V lookup: CDR1 SGHKS, CDR2 YYEKEE (reference sequence). V shed 4 bases, J shed 0 bases, and the junction held 7 bases outside the gene matches. The CDR3 contains 15 residues. CDR3 coding DNA: TGTGCCAGCAGCCGGGAGGAGGGGATCTCCTACGAGCAGTACTTC. Translated, it gives CASSREEGISYEQYF.

Regarding this clonotype: At one boundary the junction diverges from the germline segment, which might be a read error. The chain carries TRBV27 and TRBJ2-1; 7 bases align to TRBD2. Germline V gene data show CDR1 as MNHEY and CDR2 as SMNVEV (reference sequence). The CDR3 runs 16 residues. The CDR3 is CASSLLAVAPGDEQSF. CDR3 bases: TGTGCCAGCAGTTTACTAGCGGTTGCGCCTGGGGATGAGCAGTCCTTC.

A remark on this clonotype: With a much larger clone just one base away, this may be a read error. The chain is built from TRBV3-1 and TRBJ2-7; no reliable D call. Germline assignment: CDR1 LGHDT and CDR2 YNNKEL (reference sequence). The CDR3 covers 11 residues. The CDR3 DNA reads as TGTGCCACCCCCGCATCCTACGAGCAGTGCTTC. Translation gives CATPASYEQCF.

This clonotype was seen at least ten times. This chain joins TRBV7-9 and TRBJ2-3, with a weak D call TRBD2 (5 bases). The V gene's germline CDR1 is SEHNR and CDR2 FQNEAQ (reference sequence). Deletions cut 8 bases from V and 2 bases from J, with 11 bases between. The CDR3 loop spans 13 amino acids. Written as DNA, the CDR3 is TGTGCCAGCGGAGGCGGTACCACAGATACGCAGTATTTT. Its translation: CASGGGTTDTQYF.

This chain links TRBV19 with TRBJ1-5; 7 positions agree with TRBD1. After removal of 3 bases from V and 5 bases from J, the junction contained 7 bases not matched to a gene. The CDR3 totals 15 residues. Germline V gene sequence: CDR1 LNHDA, CDR2 SQIVND (reference sequence). Here the CDR3 DNA reads TGTGCCAGTAGTATCGGTCAGGGGGGATATCAGCCCCAGCATTTT. This gives the protein CASSIGQGGYQPQHF. The full variable domain, its missing parts supplied by reference TRBV19 and TRBJ1-5, is DGGITQSPKYLFRKEGQNVTLSCEQNLNHDAMYWYRQDPGQGLRLIYYSQIVNDFQKGDIAEGYSVSREKKESFPLTVTSAQKNPTAFYLCASSIGQGGYQPQHFGDGTRLSIL.

This clonotype was counted between two and nine times. The chain uses TRBV7-9 and TRBJ1-4; no clear D. Germline V CDR1 and CDR2: SEHNR, FQNEAQ (reference sequence). This CDR3 is built from 12 residues. V was pared by 6 bases and J by 4 bases, with 6 bases between. CDR3 nucleotide sequence: TGTGCCAGCAGTTATTATAATGAAAAACTGTTTTTT. This codes for CASSYYNEKLFF.

V is TRBV27 and J is TRBJ2-1; D tentatively fits TRBD1 or TRBD2 (5 bases each). The V end lost 8 bases, the J end lost 0 bases, and 17 bases lay between the germline ends. This CDR3 spans 16 amino acids. Germline V gene lookup returns CDR1 MNHEY and CDR2 SMNVEV (reference sequence). The CDR3 DNA is TGTGCCAGCGCCCCGGGGCGAAGCCACTCCTACAATGAGCAGTTCTTC. This translates into CASAPGRSHSYNEQFF.

CDR3 residues: CASRSGTGGWEKLFF. In DNA form, the CDR3 reads TGTGCCAGCAGGAGCGGGACAGGGGGGTGGGAAAAACTGTTTTTT. V is TRBV12-3 or TRBV12-4 and J is TRBJ1-4, with 11 bases aligning to TRBD1. V dropped 6 bases and J dropped 8; count of bases not matched to a gene: 8. This CDR3 spans 15 amino acids.

The J gene is TRBJ2-2, the V gene TRBV4-3; 7 bases match TRBD1. The CDR3 consists of 16 residues. The V gene's germline CDR1 is LGHNA and CDR2 YSLEER. V trimming: 0 bases; J trimming: 0 bases; junction bases outside the gene matches: 1. CDR3 DNA: TGCGCCAGCAGCCAAGATACAGGGGCGAACACCGGGGAGCTGTTTTTT. This encodes CASSQDTGANTGELFF.